This TCR beta chain was retrieved from a study of T cell responses to AZD1222 COVID-19 vaccine. The data were produced by immunoSEQ multiplex PCR, yet TCRdb's version contains in-frame clones alone and is incomplete. The repertoire includes over 100,000 clones, roughly 84% of them detected once, and approximately 10% sits in the top ten. The specimen was peripheral blood, collected on day 0 of AZD1222 vaccination. The receptor's source is an adult in good health.

The CDR3 DNA reads as TGCAGCGTACCCCCGCTTGGACAGGGGAGTTCTGGCTACACCTTC. Encoded protein: CSVPPLGQGSSGYTF. The V gene is TRBV29-1, the J gene TRBJ1-2; 9 bases are shared with TRBD1. The CDR3 totals 15 residues. The germline CDR1 and CDR2 sequences are SQVTM and ANQGSEA. Trimming at V came to 6 bases and at J to 7 bases, leaving 15 bases not matched to a gene.